This is a list of T cell receptor beta chains from one sample in a study of cytomegalovirus exposure and HLA in healthy donors. Method: immunoSEQ multiplex PCR; TCRdb's copy keeps in-frame clones and lacks some. The sample records over 130,000 clones, roughly two thirds being singletons. Sequenced material: PBMCs. All receptors derive from a male donor in good health and CMV-seronegative. Both conserved end residues are part of each CDR3. Each record gives: V gene, clone size, D gene, J gene, CDR3 DNA, CDR3 protein. The D gene is left open where the match is weak. Rows give clone size only sometimes, using once, few, many, or a class for an expanded clone.

TRBV18	few	NA	TRBJ1-1	TGTGCCAGCCCTGAGTTAGGACAGCCTATGAACACTGAAGCTTTCTTT	CASPELGQPMNTEAFF
TRBV5-1	few	NA	TRBJ2-2	TGCGCCAGCAGCTTGGCCACGGGAAACACCGGGGAGCTGTTTTTT	CASSLATGNTGELFF
TRBV6-5	NA	TRBD1	TRBJ1-2	TGTGCCAGCAGTGTGCTCAGGGGGCACGGCTACACCTTC	CASSVLRGHGYTF
TRBV5-6	NA	TRBD2	TRBJ2-5	TGTGCCAGCAGCTTGGGGACTAGCCGGGAGACCCAGTACTTC	CASSLGTSRETQYF
TRBV4-2	few	NA	TRBJ1-3	TGTGCCAGCAGCATCGCAGCGGCCAAGTCTGGAAACACCATATATTTT	CASSIAAAKSGNTIYF
TRBV19	few	NA	TRBJ2-3	TGTGCCAGTAGTATTTGGGCAGAGTCTACAGATACGCAGTATTTT	CASSIWAESTDTQYF
TRBV28	few	NA	TRBJ1-1	TGTGCCAGCAGACCAGGACAGAGAGACACTGAAGCTTTCTTT	CASRPGQRDTEAFF
TRBV11-2	NA	NA	TRBJ2-3	TGTGCCAGCAGCCCAGGGTGGGGCACAGATACGCAGTATTTT	CASSPGWGTDTQYF
TRBV5-1	NA	NA	TRBJ2-1	TGCGCCAGCAGCTTCTGGCAGGGTGGTGGGAATGAGCAGTTCTTC	CASSFWQGGGNEQFF
TRBV6-5	NA	TRBD1	TRBJ1-2	TGTGCCAGCAGTTATTCCCGGACAGGGGGCGGGTATGGCTACACCTTC	CASSYSRTGGGYGYTF
TRBV7-2	NA	NA	TRBJ1-2	TGTGCCAGCAGCCCCAGGGAGGGCCAGGGCTACACCTTC	CASSPREGQGYTF
TRBV7-3	NA	NA	TRBJ1-1	TGCGCCAGCAGCTTACAGGGCATGAACACTGAAGCTTTCTTT	CASSLQGMNTEAFF
TRBV5-4	NA	TRBD1	TRBJ1-1	TGTGCCAGCAGCTCCAGCCCGGGACAGGGGTCTCCTGAAGCTTTCTTT	CASSSSPGQGSPEAFF
TRBV6-4	NA	TRBD2	TRBJ2-1	TGTGCCAGCAGTGACTCAACAGCGGGGGAGTTTAATGAGCAGTTCTTC	CASSDSTAGEFNEQFF
TRBV7-8	once	TRBD2	TRBJ2-4	TGTGCCAGCAGCTCTGTAGCGGGGGCGATAGCCAAAAACATTCAGTACTTC	CASSSVAGAIAKNIQYF
TRBV5-3	NA	NA	TRBJ1-1	TGTGCCAGAAGCCTCAAGGGACACCGGAACACTGAAGCTTTCTTT	CARSLKGHRNTEAFF
TRBV7-2	NA	NA	TRBJ1-5	TGTGCCAGCAGCTTAGCAGTCGGGGAGATCTCGCCCCAGCATTTT	CASSLAVGEISPQHF
TRBV5-1	NA	NA	TRBJ2-5	TGCGCCAGCACCACACCACCAGGAGAGACCCAGTACTTC	CASTTPPGETQYF
TRBV7-2	NA	TRBD2	TRBJ2-5	TGTGCCAGCAGCTTAGTCTTAGCGGGGCCTACCCAAGAGACCCAGTACTTC	CASSLVLAGPTQETQYF
TRBV7-2	NA	TRBD2	TRBJ2-3	TGTGCCAGCAGCCCCGGGGGGGGCCGGGCAGATACGCAGTATTTT	CASSPGGGRADTQYF
TRBV2	NA	NA	TRBJ2-7	TGTGCCAGCAGCGAAGCCGGGACTGCACTATACGAGCAGTACTTC	CASSEAGTALYEQYF
TRBV30	NA	TRBD1	TRBJ2-7	TGTGCCTGGAGTGTAACAGGGGGCTTCGAGCAGTACTTC	CAWSVTGGFEQYF
TRBV2	NA	NA	TRBJ1-5	TGTGCCAGCAGTATGACTTCCGGCCAGCCCCAGCATTTT	CASSMTSGQPQHF
TRBV29-1	NA	NA	TRBJ2-1	TGCAGCGGCGGAGGCGGGGACAATGAGCAGTTCTTC	CSGGGGDNEQFF
TRBV29-1	NA	TRBD1	TRBJ1-2	TGCAGCGTTCAGACAGGGGTTAACTATGGCTACACCTTC	CSVQTGVNYGYTF
TRBV7-2	NA	NA	TRBJ2-3	TGTGCCAGCTTACGGTGGGGCTACACAGATACGCAGTATTTT	CASLRWGYTDTQYF
TRBV5-6	NA	TRBD1	TRBJ1-3	TGTGCCAGCAGAGAGACAGGGGGCACTGGAAACACCATATATTTT	CASRETGGTGNTIYF